This paragraph covers one T cell receptor beta chain sequence. Its antigen is as yet unknown. TCRdb keeps only in-frame clones here, not all; method: immunoSEQ multiplex PCR. The sample lists roughly 30,000 clones, approximately 85% occurring once. The data belong to a study of tumor-infiltrating lymphocytes in localized non-small cell lung cancer. Study outcomes and limitations: Different pieces of the same tissue were used for each assay.

Input material: lung tumor tissue. The receptor comes from a human donor with non-small cell lung cancer.

CDR3 sequence (DNA): TGCGCCAGCACCCGACAGGACCCTAATTCACCCCTCCACTTT. It is translated as CASTRQDPNSPLHF. V and J are TRBV5-1 and TRBJ1-6; the D gene is possibly TRBD1 (6 bases). The CDR3 has 14 residues. The germline V and J ends were trimmed by 6 bases and 6 bases, with 13 bases remaining between them. The V gene's germline CDR1 is SGHRS and CDR2 YFSETQ.